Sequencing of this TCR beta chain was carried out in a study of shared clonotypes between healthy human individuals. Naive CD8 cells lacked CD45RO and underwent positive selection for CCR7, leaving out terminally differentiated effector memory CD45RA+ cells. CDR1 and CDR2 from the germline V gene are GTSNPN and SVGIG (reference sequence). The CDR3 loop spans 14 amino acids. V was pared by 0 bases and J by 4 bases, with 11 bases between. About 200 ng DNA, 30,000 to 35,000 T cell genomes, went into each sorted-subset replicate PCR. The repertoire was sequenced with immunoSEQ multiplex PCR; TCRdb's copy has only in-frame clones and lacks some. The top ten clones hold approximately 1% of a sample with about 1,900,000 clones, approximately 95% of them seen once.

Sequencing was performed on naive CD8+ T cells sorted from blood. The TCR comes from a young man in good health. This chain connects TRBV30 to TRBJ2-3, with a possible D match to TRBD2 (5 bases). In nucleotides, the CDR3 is TGTGCCTGGAGTGTCCATGAGGAGGCAGATACGCAGTATTTT. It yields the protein CAWSVHEEADTQYF.